Sequencing of this TCR beta chain was carried out in a study of cytomegalovirus exposure and HLA in healthy donors (TCRdb year 2017). For the wider study: According to an earlier analysis of 550 to 750 of the donors, roughly 180 million T cells yielded 100 million or so unique TCR beta sequences and approximately 280 Gb of sequence data. An early release covering 550 to 650 HLA-typed donors comprised about 300 gigabases of sequencing data and about 90 million unique TCR sequences. Among the 398 genotyped donors, around 81% belonged to the genetic ancestry cluster associated with self-reported Caucasian donors. The study aimed to test whether cataloging public T cell receptors could reveal signatures of past pathogen exposure. The study used immunosequencing to profile the T cell repertoires of approximately 650 subjects and linked those repertoires to cytomegalovirus serostatus. A separate validation cohort of more than 100 different subjects was used in addition to the roughly 700-subject first cohort. To predict cytomegalovirus infection status, the study brought together high-throughput TCR immunosequencing, statistical association of individual TCRs with disease status, and machine learning. A later analysis re-examined previously published TCR beta repertoires from just over 650 donors and added high-resolution HLA genotyping to investigate patterns of TCR occurrence. Rather than using new phenotypic data, the later analysis identified candidate immune exposures from TCR beta sequences and from how often those sequences occurred across donors. In an earlier analysis of roughly 600 of the donors, high-throughput TCR beta sequencing was used to judge whether each TCR beta V gene segment behaved as functional or pseudogenic. Donor age, sex, ethnicity and CMV serostatus were collected together with the repertoire data. A later genetic analysis used genome-wide SNP genotypes for about 65% of the 666 donors, treating that subset as a discovery cohort. All discovery cohort repertoires had been generated on a single sequencing platform. Class I and class II HLA loci were covered by the typing at four-digit resolution. The number of donors typed differed by locus, with roughly 620-640 for A, B, C, DRB1 and DQB1, 522 for DQA1, approximately 580 for DPA1, and roughly 450 for DPB1. About five DR-DQ haplotypes were handled as single units for association and clustering because linkage in the cohort was strong. On average, roughly 200,000 unique TCR beta nucleotide sequences were sequenced per donor among 350 to 400 genotyped donors of the cohort, with roughly 19% of those sequences being non-productive.

Receptor libraries were prepared by the immunoSEQ multiplex PCR assay. The multiplex PCR relied on a mix of 60 forward primers for TCR Vbeta segments and 13 reverse primers for TCR Jbeta segments. The CDR3 region of rearranged TCR beta genes was amplified from genomic DNA with a multiplex PCR assay. Amplified TCR beta libraries were sequenced as 87-base-pair reads on the Illumina HiSeq System. The original methods were these. A later analysis counted approximately 74 million unique TCR beta chains across the 640 or so repertoires, and some 11 million of these chains were shared by at least two donors. Raw reads were error-corrected and collapsed into unique sequences by a nearest-neighbor algorithm in which closely related sequences were merged to remove PCR and sequencing errors. V, D and J gene segments were assigned by aligning CDR3 sequences to IMGT reference sequences. For a sequence to be retained, at least a six-nucleotide match to both a V gene segment and a J gene segment was required. A rearrangement counted as productive if the CDR3 had no stop codons and remained in frame with V and J, and every other rearrangement counted as non-productive. CDR3 was defined by IMGT convention, running from the second conserved V-encoded cysteine to the conserved J-encoded phenylalanine. The earlier analysis of about 530 of the donors excluded any sequence lacking an unambiguous match to a single V gene segment. An earlier analysis of 587 of the donors called V segments functional above 56.7% productive rearrangements and segregating when the between-donor standard deviation exceeded 5%. A statistical classification framework was built to diagnose cytomegalovirus status from the catalog of TCR beta chain sequences. A later analysis assigned V and J genes by comparing TCR nucleotide sequences with IMGT/GENE-DB human TR gene sequences. In a later analysis, CDR3 sequences and most-parsimonious VDJ recombination scenarios were assigned using the TCRdist pipeline. A later analysis defined each TCR beta chain by its CDR3 amino acid sequence plus V-gene family, and excluded reads lacking a unique V-gene family. To address suspected cross-contamination and a sequencing artifact, a later analysis removed a few hundred highly shared, low-generation-probability nucleotide sequences. In a later analysis, a clonal expansion index was calculated for each public chain from normalized within-repertoire ranks of inferred template counts. In a later analysis, generation probabilities were computed using a VDJ recombination model fitted to out-of-frame rearrangements, and the results were checked against IGoR. In a later analysis, TCR-TCR, TCR-HLA and TCR-CMV co-occurrence was scored with hypergeometric tests, and a repertoire-size bias correction was applied to TCR pairs. False discovery rates were estimated in a later analysis by permuting HLA or CMV assignments 20 times. In a later analysis, co-occurring TCRs were grouped using DBSCAN, with TCRdist sequence similarity added in when clustering inside HLA-allele-positive subsets. Co-occurrence clustering excluded repertoires with fewer than 30,000 or more than 120,000 public chains, plus five with anomalous nucleotide sharing. The immuneACCESS repertoire file appears here via TCRdb, limited to in-frame rearrangements. These files lack a portion of the clones; in checked studies, under half of the deficit traces to unresolved V genes, and the cause of the others is not known. V and J calls and clone size are given by that table; D and trimming were obtained from the DNA. The sample contains roughly 180,000 clones, about four fifths of them found a single time. The ten biggest clones cover roughly 5.2% of the sample.

General conclusions and limits of the study: The study listed approximately 160 TCR beta chains as associated with cytomegalovirus. In a later analysis, 15,000 to 20,000 TCR beta sequences were associated with specific HLA alleles at a false discovery rate of 0.05. A cluster of highly shared sequence variants was judged likely to represent a technical artifact of the sequencing pipeline. Compared with equally common non-associated chains, HLA-associated TCR beta chains in a later analysis were more clonally expanded and had lower generation probabilities. In this cohort, only TCR beta chains were sequenced, and detectable features were limited by the absence of alpha or paired-chain data. Cytomegalovirus status was reported to be diagnosed by the classifier with high specificity and sensitivity in both the original and validation cohorts. In a later analysis, the rate of TCR association differed among HLA loci, with DRB1 alleles having the most associated TCRs and HLA-C alleles having the fewest. For the cohort, immune exposure information was limited to CMV serostatus. A further reported finding was that TCR beta sequences accurately predicted the HLA-A and HLA-B alleles for most subjects in the first cohort. The earlier analysis of 450 to 700 of the donors excluded over 15 rarely observed V segments, including chromosome 9 orphons, because counts were too low. While some public TCRs were present in many individuals, most TCR sequences turned up only very rarely across donors. According to a later analysis, parvovirus B19, influenza, CMV and Epstein-Barr virus appeared linked to several top co-occurrence clusters. It was suggested by the authors that the approach could potentially be generalized to other disease states and immunological phenotypes. Assigning TCR associations to individual alleles was difficult when HLA alleles, especially DR and DQ, strongly co-occurred. Sequencing depth was assumed to be roughly uniform across donors in the presence/absence analyses, though that assumption may not hold. In a later analysis, most CMV-associated TCR beta chains were found to appear HLA-restricted, with HLA associations seemingly driven largely by CMV exposure. A few of the identified cytomegalovirus-associated TCR beta chains were confirmed in vitro to be specific for cytomegalovirus antigens. An earlier analysis of some 560 of the donors showed that most TCR beta V segments appeared in productive rearrangements either about 87% or about 30% of the time, which broadly matched IMGT annotations. A later genetic analysis reported fewer N-insertions in productive TCRs among donors in an Asian-associated ancestry cluster than the 666-donor mean. HLA typing was unavailable for some donors at each locus, so association tests used only the typed subset. A later genetic analysis associated a missense DCLRE1C variant with V-gene and J-gene trimming of TCR beta chains, and an independent cohort replicated the association. Correlated functional status among segregating V segments might reflect linkage disequilibrium, but an unknown experimental factor could not be ruled out.

To note about this clone: Its antigen specificity is not known. No base-level quality is on record; no much larger clone is a single base apart.

The cohort comprised 666 healthy bone marrow donors. At the time of sampling, every cohort member was nominally healthy, though immune exposures that went unrecorded were likely present. The donor tested CMV seropositive and was one of the 289 seropositive cohort members. Each donor provided a peripheral blood sample, and peripheral blood mononuclear cells were used for TCR beta sequencing. Genomic DNA was extracted from the blood cell samples with the Qiagen DNeasy Blood Extraction Kit. Sequenced material: PBMCs. The TCR originated in a girl aged 10-17 years in good health and CMV-seropositive.

The nucleotides read TGTGCCAGCAGCTTTACAGGGGCAGGGGATAATGAAAAACTGTTTTTT. Its translation is CASSFTGAGDNEKLFF. The V and J genes are TRBV7-6 and TRBJ1-4; TRBD1 matches 7 bases in the middle. Germline trimming: 3 bases from V, 4 bases from J; junction bases outside gene matches: 8. The CDR3 contains 16 residues, cysteine and phenylalanine counted. Only the CDR3 DNA is retained, 48 bases long and in frame from the first base. CDR1 SGHVS and CDR2 FNYEAQ were looked up in the germline V gene.